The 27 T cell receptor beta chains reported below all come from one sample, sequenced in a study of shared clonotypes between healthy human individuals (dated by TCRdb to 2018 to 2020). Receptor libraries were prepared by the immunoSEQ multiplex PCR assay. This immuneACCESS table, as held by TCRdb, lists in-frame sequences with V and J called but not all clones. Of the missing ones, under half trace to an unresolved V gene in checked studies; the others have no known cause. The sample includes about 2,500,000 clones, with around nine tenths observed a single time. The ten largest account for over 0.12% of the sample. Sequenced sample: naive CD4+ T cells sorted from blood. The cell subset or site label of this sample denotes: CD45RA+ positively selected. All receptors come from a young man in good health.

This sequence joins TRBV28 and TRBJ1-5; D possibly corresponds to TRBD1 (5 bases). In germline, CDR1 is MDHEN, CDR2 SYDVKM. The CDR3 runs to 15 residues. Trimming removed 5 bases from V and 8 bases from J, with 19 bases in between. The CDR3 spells CASSAPQGLDKPQHF. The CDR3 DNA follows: TGTGCCAGCAGTGCACCGCAGGGTTTGGATAAGCCCCAGCATTTT.

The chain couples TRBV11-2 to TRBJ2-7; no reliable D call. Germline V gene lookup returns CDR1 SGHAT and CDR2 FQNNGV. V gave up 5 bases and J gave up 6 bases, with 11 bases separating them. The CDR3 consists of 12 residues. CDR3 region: CASSTNSGEQYF. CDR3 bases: TGTGCCAGCAGCACAAACTCGGGCGAGCAGTACTTC.

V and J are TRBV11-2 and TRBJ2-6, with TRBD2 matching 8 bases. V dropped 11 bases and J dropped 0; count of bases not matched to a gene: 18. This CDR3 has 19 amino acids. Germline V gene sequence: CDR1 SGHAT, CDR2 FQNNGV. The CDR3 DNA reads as TGTGCCGCCCGCCCGGGGCCGACTAGCGAGAGCTCTGGGGCCAACGTCCTGACTTTC. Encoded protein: CAARPGPTSESSGANVLTF.

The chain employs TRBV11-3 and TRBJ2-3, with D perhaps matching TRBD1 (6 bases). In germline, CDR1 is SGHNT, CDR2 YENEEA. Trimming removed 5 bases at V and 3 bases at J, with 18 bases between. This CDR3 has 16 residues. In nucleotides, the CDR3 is TGTGCCAGCAGCCCGAGGGAAACAGGGACGACAGATACGCAGTATTTT. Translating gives CASSPRETGTTDTQYF.

DNA of the CDR3: TGCGCCAGCAGACCGAGTCGGGTAGCGGCTACTAGCACAGATACGCAGTATTTT. Protein product: CASRPSRVAATSTDTQYF. The genes are TRBV10-2 and TRBJ2-3; TRBD2 is a possible D gene (6 bases). V was clipped by 6 bases and J by 0 bases, with 22 bases between them. CDR1 and CDR2 (germline): WSHSY, SAAADI. The CDR3 contains 18 residues.

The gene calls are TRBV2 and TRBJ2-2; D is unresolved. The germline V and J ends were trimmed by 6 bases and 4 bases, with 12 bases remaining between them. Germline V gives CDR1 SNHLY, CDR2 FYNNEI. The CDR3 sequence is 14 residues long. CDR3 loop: CASRAAVITGELFF. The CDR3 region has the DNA TGTGCCAGCAGGGCGGCGGTGATCACCGGGGAGCTGTTTTTT.

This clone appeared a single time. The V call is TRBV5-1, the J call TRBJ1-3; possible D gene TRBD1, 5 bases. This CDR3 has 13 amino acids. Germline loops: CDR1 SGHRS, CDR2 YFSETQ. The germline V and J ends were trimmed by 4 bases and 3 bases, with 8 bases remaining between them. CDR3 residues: CASSRDGGNTIYF. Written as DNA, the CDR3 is TGCGCCAGCAGCCGGGACGGTGGAAACACCATATATTTT.

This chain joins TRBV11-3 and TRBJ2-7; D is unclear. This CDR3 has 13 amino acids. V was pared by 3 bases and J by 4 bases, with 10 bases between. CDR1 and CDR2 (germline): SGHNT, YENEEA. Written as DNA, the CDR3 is TGTGCCAGCAGCTTGGATAAGGAATACGAGCAGTACTTC. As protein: CASSLDKEYEQYF.

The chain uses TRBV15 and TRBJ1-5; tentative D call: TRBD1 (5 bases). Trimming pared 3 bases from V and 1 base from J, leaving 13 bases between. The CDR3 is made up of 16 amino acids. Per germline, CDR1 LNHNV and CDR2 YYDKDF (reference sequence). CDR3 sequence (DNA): TGTGCCACCAGCAGCAGCGGGGCTTTAAGCAATCAGCCCCAGCATTTT. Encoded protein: CATSSSGALSNQPQHF. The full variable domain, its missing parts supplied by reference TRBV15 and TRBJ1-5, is DAMVIQNPRYQVTQFGKPVTLSCSQTLNHNVMYWYQQKSSQAPKLLFHYYDKDFNNEADTPDNFQSRRPNTSFCFLDIRSPGLGDTAMYLCATSSSGALSNQPQHFGDGTRLSIL.

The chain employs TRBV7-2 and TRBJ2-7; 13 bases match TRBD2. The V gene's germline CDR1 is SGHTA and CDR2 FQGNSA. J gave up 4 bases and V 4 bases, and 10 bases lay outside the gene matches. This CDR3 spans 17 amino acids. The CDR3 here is CASSSQNRLAGGYEQYF. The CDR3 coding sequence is TGTGCCAGCAGCTCGCAGAATCGACTAGCGGGAGGTTACGAGCAGTACTTC.

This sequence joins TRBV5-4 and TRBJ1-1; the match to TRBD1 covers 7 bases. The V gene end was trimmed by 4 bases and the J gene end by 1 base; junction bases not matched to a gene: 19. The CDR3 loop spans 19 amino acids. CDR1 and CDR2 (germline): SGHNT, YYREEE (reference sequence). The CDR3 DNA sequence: TGTGCCAGCAGCCTCCGAATGAGCCGACAGGGTAGCTGGAACACTGAAGCTTTCTTT. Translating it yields CASSLRMSRQGSWNTEAFF.

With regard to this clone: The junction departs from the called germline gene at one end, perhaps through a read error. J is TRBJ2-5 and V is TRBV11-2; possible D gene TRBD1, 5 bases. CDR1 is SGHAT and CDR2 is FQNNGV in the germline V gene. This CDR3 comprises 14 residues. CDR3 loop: CASSLAGFQETQYF. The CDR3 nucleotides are TGTGCCAGCAGTTTAGCAGGGTTCCAAGAGACCCAGTACTTC.

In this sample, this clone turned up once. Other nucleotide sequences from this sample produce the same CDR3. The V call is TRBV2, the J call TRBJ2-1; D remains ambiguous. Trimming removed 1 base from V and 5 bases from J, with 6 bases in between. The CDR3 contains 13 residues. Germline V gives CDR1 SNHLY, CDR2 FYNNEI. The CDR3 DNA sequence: TGTGCCAGCAGTGAAGAGTATAACAATGAGCAGTTCTTC. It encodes CASSEEYNNEQFF.

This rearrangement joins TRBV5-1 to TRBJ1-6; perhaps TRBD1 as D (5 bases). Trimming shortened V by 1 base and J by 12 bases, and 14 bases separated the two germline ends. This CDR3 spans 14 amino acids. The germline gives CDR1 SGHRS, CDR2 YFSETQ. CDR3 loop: CASSLSGTMEPLHF. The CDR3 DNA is TGCGCCAGCAGCTTGTCTGGGACGATGGAACCCCTCCACTTT.

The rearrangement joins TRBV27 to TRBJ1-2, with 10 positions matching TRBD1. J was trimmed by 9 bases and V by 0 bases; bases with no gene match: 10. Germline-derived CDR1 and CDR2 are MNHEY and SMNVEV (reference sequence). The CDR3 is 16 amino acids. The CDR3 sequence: CASSLSRLGTGESYTF. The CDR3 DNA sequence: TGTGCCAGCAGTTTATCGAGGCTTGGGACAGGGGAAAGCTACACCTTC.

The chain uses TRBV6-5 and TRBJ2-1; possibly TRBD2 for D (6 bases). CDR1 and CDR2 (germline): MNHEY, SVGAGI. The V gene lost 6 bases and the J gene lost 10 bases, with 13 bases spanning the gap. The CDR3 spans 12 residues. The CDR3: CASRQAAGEQFF. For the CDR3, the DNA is TGTGCCAGCAGGCAGGCGGCGGGAGAGCAGTTCTTC.

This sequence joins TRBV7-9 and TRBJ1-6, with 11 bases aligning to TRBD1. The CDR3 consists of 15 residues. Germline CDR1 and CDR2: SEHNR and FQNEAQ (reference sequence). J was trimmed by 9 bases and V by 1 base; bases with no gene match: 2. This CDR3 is CASSLGGQGVSPLHF. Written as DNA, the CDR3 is TGTGCCAGCAGCTTAGGGGGACAGGGGGTTTCACCCCTCCACTTT.

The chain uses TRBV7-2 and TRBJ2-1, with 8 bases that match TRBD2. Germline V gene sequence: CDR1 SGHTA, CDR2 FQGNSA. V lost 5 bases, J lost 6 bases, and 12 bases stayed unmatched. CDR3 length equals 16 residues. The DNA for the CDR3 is TGTGCCAGCAGCCTGCGCCTTAGCGGGGAAGGCAATGAGCAGTTCTTC. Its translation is CASSLRLSGEGNEQFF.

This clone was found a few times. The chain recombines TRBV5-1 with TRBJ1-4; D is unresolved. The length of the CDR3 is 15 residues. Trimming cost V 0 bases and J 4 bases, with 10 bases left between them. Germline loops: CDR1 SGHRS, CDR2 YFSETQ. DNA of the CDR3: TGCGCCAGCAGCTTGGCCGGAAAGGGTAATGAAAAACTGTTTTTT. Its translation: CASSLAGKGNEKLFF. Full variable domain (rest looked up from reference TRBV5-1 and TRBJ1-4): KAGVTQTPRYLIKTRGQQVTLSCSPISGHRSVSWYQQTPGQGLQFLFEYFSETQRNKGNFPGRFSGRQFSNSRSEMNVSTLELGDSALYLCASSLAGKGNEKLFFGSGTQLSVL.

CDR3 coding DNA: TGCGCCAGCAGCGGAACCTGGGACAGGGTTGGGCAGACCCAGTACTTC. It is translated as CASSGTWDRVGQTQYF. V gene TRBV5-1 combines with J gene TRBJ2-5, with TRBD1 matching over 9 bases. CDR1 is SGHRS, CDR2 YFSETQ, per germline. The V segment lost 4 bases and the J segment 6 bases; nucleotides outside the gene matches: 13. The CDR3 loop spans 16 amino acids.

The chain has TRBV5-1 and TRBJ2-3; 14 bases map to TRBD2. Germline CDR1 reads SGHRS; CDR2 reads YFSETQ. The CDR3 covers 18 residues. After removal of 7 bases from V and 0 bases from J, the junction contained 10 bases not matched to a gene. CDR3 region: CASAIGTSGSSSTDTQYF. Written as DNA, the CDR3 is TGCGCCAGCGCTATCGGGACTAGCGGGAGCTCTAGCACAGATACGCAGTATTTT.

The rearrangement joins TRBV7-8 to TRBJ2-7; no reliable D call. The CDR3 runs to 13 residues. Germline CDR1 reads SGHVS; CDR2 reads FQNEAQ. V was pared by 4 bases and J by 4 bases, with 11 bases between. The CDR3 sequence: CASSSRIPYEQYF. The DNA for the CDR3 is TGTGCCAGCAGCTCTAGGATCCCTTACGAGCAGTACTTC.

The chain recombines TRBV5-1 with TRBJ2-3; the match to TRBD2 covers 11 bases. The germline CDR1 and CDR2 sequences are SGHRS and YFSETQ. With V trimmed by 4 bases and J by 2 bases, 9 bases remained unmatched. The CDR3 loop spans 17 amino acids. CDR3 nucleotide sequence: TGCGCCAGCAGCCCGACTAGCGGGGACCACTACACAGATACGCAGTATTTT. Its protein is CASSPTSGDHYTDTQYF.

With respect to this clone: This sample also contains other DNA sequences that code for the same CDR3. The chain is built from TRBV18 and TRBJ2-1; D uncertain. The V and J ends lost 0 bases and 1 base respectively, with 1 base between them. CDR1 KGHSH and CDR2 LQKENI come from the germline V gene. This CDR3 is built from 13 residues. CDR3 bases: TGTGCCAGCTCACCACCTTCCTACAATGAGCAGTTCTTC. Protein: CASSPPSYNEQFF.

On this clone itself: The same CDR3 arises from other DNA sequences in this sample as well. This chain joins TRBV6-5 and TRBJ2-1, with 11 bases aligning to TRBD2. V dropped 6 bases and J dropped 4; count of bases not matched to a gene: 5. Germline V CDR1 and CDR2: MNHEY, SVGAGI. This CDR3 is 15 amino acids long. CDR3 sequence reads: CASSSGTSGYNEQFF. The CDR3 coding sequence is TGTGCCAGCAGCTCCGGGACTAGCGGATACAATGAGCAGTTCTTC.

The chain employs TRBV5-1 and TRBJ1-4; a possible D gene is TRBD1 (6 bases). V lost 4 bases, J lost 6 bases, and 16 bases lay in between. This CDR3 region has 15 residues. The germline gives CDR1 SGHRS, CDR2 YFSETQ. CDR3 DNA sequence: TGCGCCAGCAGCCCCGCCGGGACACCTTATGAAAAACTGTTTTTT. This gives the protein CASSPAGTPYEKLFF.

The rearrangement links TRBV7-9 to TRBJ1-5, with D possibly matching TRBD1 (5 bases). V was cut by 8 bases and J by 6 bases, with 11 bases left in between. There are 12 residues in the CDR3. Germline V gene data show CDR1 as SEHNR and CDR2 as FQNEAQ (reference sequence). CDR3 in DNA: TGTGCCAGCTCCTGGGGCGGTCAGCCCCAGCATTTT. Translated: CASSWGGQPQHF.